Listed below are T cell receptor beta chains from one sample, sequenced in a study of blood T cell repertoires in COVID-19. Repertoires were generated with immunoSEQ multiplex PCR, while TCRdb's copy carries only in-frame clones and drops some. The sample contains 90,000 to 100,000 clones, around nine tenths of which appear only once. Sequenced input: peripheral blood. The receptors derive from a woman in her sixties with COVID-19, enrolled during active disease. Each CDR3 is given with its conserved first and last residue. Fields, in order: J gene, clone size, D gene, V gene, CDR3 protein, CDR3 DNA. A D gene is named only where the DNA matches it firmly. Expanded clones are given a class, and other clones once, few, many or no size at all.

>TRBJ1-4|few|TRBD1|TRBV5-6
CASSLLGTGDEKLFF
TGTGCCAGCAGCTTGCTCGGGACAGGGGATGAAAAACTGTTTTTT
>TRBJ2-2|NA|TRBD1|TRBV19
CASSIGVAGTGSGELFF
TGTGCCAGTAGTATAGGTGTTGCTGGGACAGGGTCCGGGGAGCTGTTTTTT
>TRBJ2-3|NA|NA|TRBV6-5
CASTPEPAADTQYF
TGTGCCAGCACCCCGGAGCCCGCCGCGGATACGCAGTATTTT
>TRBJ1-1|NA|NA|TRBV6-2/TRBV6-3
CASSYWGPEAFF
TGTGCCAGCAGTTATTGGGGGCCTGAAGCTTTCTTT
>TRBJ2-5|NA|NA|TRBV6-5
CASSLQGGEETQYF
TGTGCCAGCAGTTTACAGGGTGGCGAAGAGACCCAGTACTTC
>TRBJ2-3|NA|NA|TRBV27
CASSTGKDTQYF
TGTGCCAGCAGTACAGGGAAGGATACGCAGTATTTT
>TRBJ2-2|NA|NA|TRBV3-1/TRBV3-2
CASSQERAGAAGELFF
TGTGCCAGCAGCCAAGAAAGGGCGGGGGCGGCGGGGGAGCTGTTTTTT
>TRBJ1-5|NA|NA|TRBV11-2
CASSKSQGGPQHF
TGTGCCAGCAGCAAAAGCCAAGGAGGGCCCCAGCATTTT
>TRBJ1-1|once|TRBD1|TRBV19
CASSVYNRGPFEAFF
TGTGCCAGTAGTGTCTACAACAGGGGACCCTTTGAAGCTTTCTTT
>TRBJ2-1|once|NA|TRBV5-4
CASSSNDRWSYNEQFF
TGTGCCAGCAGCTCAAATGACAGGTGGTCTTACAATGAGCAGTTCTTC
>TRBJ1-1|once|TRBD1|TRBV6-5
CASSPDRATEAFF
TGTGCCAGCAGTCCTGACAGGGCTACTGAAGCTTTCTTT
>TRBJ1-5|NA|NA|TRBV5-8
CASSFLLASSNQPQHF
TGTGCCAGCAGCTTTCTCTTGGCCAGTAGCAATCAGCCCCAGCATTTT
>TRBJ2-7|NA|NA|TRBV6-2/TRBV6-3
CASSPGQIPYEQYF
TGTGCCAGCAGTCCCGGACAAATACCCTACGAGCAGTACTTC
>TRBJ2-7|NA|TRBD1|TRBV7-9
CASSARQGPYEQYF
TGTGCCAGCAGCGCCAGACAGGGCCCCTACGAGCAGTACTTC
>TRBJ1-6|NA|NA|TRBV3-1/TRBV3-2
CASSPLGPYNSPLHF
TGTGCCAGCAGCCCCCTGGGGCCCTATAATTCACCCCTCCACTTT
>TRBJ1-5|NA|NA|TRBV19
CASAQDQPQHF
TGTGCCAGTGCTCAGGATCAGCCCCAGCATTTT
>TRBJ2-1|NA|TRBD2|TRBV5-6
CASSLYRAGGSYNEQFF
TGTGCCAGCAGCTTGTACAGAGCGGGGGGGTCCTACAATGAGCAGTTCTTC
>TRBJ2-3|NA|NA|TRBV18
CASSPFIGVGTDTQYF
TGTGCCAGCTCACCATTCATCGGGGTGGGCACAGATACGCAGTATTTT
>TRBJ1-2|NA|TRBD1|TRBV5-1
CASSRRTGPYGYTF
TGCGCCAGCAGCCGGAGGACAGGGCCCTATGGCTACACCTTC
>TRBJ1-3|NA|TRBD1|TRBV7-8
CASSLGDSSGNTIYF
TGTGCCAGCAGCTTAGGGGACAGCTCTGGAAACACCATATATTTT
>TRBJ2-7|NA|TRBD1|TRBV5-1
CASSIGQGGEQYF
TGCGCCAGCAGCATTGGACAGGGCGGCGAGCAGTACTTC
>TRBJ2-1|NA|NA|TRBV7-6
CASSPVGRLESYNEQFF
TGTGCCAGCAGCCCTGTAGGGAGACTAGAATCCTACAATGAGCAGTTCTTC
>TRBJ2-7|few|NA|TRBV7-6
CASSLDGGLGEQYF
TGTGCCAGCAGCTTAGATGGAGGCCTGGGCGAGCAGTACTTC
>TRBJ2-5|NA|NA|TRBV19
CASSIGVVPYETQYF
TGTGCCAGTAGTATAGGAGTAGTCCCTTACGAGACCCAGTACTTC
>TRBJ2-7|few|TRBD1|TRBV6-6
CASSWGQGNAYEQYF
TGTGCCAGCAGCTGGGGACAGGGGAACGCCTACGAGCAGTACTTC
>TRBJ2-4|NA|TRBD1|TRBV7-9
CASSFTGQRNIQYF
TGTGCCAGCAGCTTTACGGGACAGAGAAACATTCAGTACTTC
>TRBJ2-1|NA|TRBD1|TRBV6-1
CASSEVGTGVDEQFF
TGTGCCAGCAGTGAAGTGGGGACAGGGGTCGATGAGCAGTTCTTC
>TRBJ1-1|NA|NA|TRBV20-1
CSAIGGTEAFF
TGCAGTGCTATAGGGGGCACTGAAGCTTTCTTT
>TRBJ1-1|NA|NA|TRBV6-5
CASSYLDSNTEAFF
TGTGCCAGCAGTTACCTCGACAGTAACACTGAAGCTTTCTTT
>TRBJ2-1|NA|TRBD2|TRBV7-9
CASSSRGGNYNEQFF
TGTGCCAGCAGCTCGCGGGGGGGCAATTACAATGAGCAGTTCTTC